Listed below are T cell receptor beta chains from one sample, sequenced in a study of cytomegalovirus exposure and HLA in healthy donors. Assay used: immunoSEQ multiplex PCR; TCRdb lists only in-frame clones, some missing. Of under 150,000 clones detected, more than 70% appear once; the ten largest clones hold under 2%. Sequencing used PBMCs. Receptors were obtained from a woman in her thirties or forties in good health and CMV-seronegative. The CDR3 runs from the conserved cysteine through the conserved F or W. A D gene is named only where the DNA matches it firmly. Rows give clone size only sometimes, using once, few, many, or a class for an expanded clone.

size	V	D	J	CDR3	DNA
.	TRBV2	.	TRBJ1-5	CASSDSGMSLSNQPQHF	TGTGCCAGCAGTGATTCAGGGATGAGTTTGAGCAATCAGCCCCAGCATTTT
.	TRBV18	.	TRBJ1-4	CASSRSLGEKLFF	TGTGCCAGCTCACGGAGTTTAGGTGAAAAACTGTTTTTT
few	TRBV7-9	TRBD1	TRBJ1-2	CASSFAPGTGAYHDYGYTF	TGTGCCAGCAGCTTCGCTCCGGGGACAGGGGCGTATCACGACTATGGCTACACCTTC
.	TRBV2	.	TRBJ2-2	CASAPLQGGTGELFF	TGTGCCAGCGCCCCTTTACAGGGCGGGACCGGGGAGCTGTTTTTT
few	TRBV14	.	TRBJ1-1	CASSYTPQTAEAFF	TGTGCCAGCAGCTACACGCCCCAGACAGCTGAAGCTTTCTTT
few	TRBV4-1	TRBD2	TRBJ2-1	CASSQGLAGLNEQFF	TGCGCCAGCAGCCAAGGACTAGCGGGACTGAATGAGCAGTTCTTC
.	TRBV6-6	.	TRBJ2-1	CASSYSRGTYNEQFF	TGTGCCAGCAGTTACTCCCGCGGAACATACAATGAGCAGTTCTTC
.	TRBV6-1	.	TRBJ2-7	CASIASFRYEQYF	TGTGCCAGCATCGCTAGTTTTCGGTACGAGCAGTACTTC
.	TRBV27	TRBD1	TRBJ1-1	CASKAGQGFLNTEAFF	TGTGCCAGCAAGGCGGGACAGGGCTTTTTGAACACTGAAGCTTTCTTT
.	TRBV28	TRBD1	TRBJ1-1	CASSPYPQGSKIRAFF	TGTGCCAGCAGTCCGTACCCACAGGGGTCCAAAATTAGGGCTTTCTTT
.	TRBV27	TRBD2	TRBJ2-7	CASSSPRGSGSYEQYF	TGTGCCAGCAGTTCTCCGCGGGGGAGCGGGAGTTACGAGCAGTACTTC
once	TRBV5-6	TRBD1	TRBJ1-5	CASSYPTGVASSNQPQHF	TGTGCCAGCAGCTACCCAACAGGGGTTGCTAGTAGCAATCAGCCCCAGCATTTT
.	TRBV13	TRBD1	TRBJ1-1	CASSSWDRGLPNTEAFF	TGTGCCAGCAGCTCATGGGACAGGGGACTTCCGAACACTGAAGCTTTCTTT
.	TRBV5-1	.	TRBJ2-5	CASSFSSGGGETQYF	TGCGCCAGCAGCTTCTCTTCGGGGGGCGGGGAGACCCAGTACTTC
.	TRBV19	.	TRBJ2-5	CASSAAGGQETQYF	TGTGCCAGTAGTGCCGCAGGGGGGCAAGAGACCCAGTACTTC
few	TRBV14	TRBD1	TRBJ2-7	CASSQVEFRGQGTYEQYF	TGTGCCAGCAGCCAAGTAGAATTCAGGGGACAGGGGACCTACGAGCAGTACTTC
.	TRBV28	.	TRBJ2-7	CASSSHPLPSSYEQYF	TGTGCCAGCAGTTCCCACCCTCTACCTAGCTCCTACGAGCAGTACTTC
.	TRBV2	TRBD1	TRBJ1-5	CASSGQGGNQPQHF	TGTGCCAGCAGTGGACAGGGCGGCAATCAGCCCCAGCATTTT
.	TRBV18	TRBD1	TRBJ1-2	CASSPGQGGSYGYTF	TGTGCCAGCTCACCCGGTCAGGGGGGAAGCTATGGCTACACCTTC
many	TRBV7-8	.	TRBJ1-1	CASTSRREVSVTEAFF	TGTGCCAGCACCTCCCGACGGGAAGTGAGTGTCACTGAAGCTTTCTTT
.	TRBV29-1	TRBD2	TRBJ2-7	CSVEGPIPTSGGYYEQYF	TGCAGCGTTGAAGGACCAATTCCGACTAGCGGGGGGTACTACGAGCAGTACTTC
.	TRBV5-1	.	TRBJ2-5	CASRSTGSETQYF	TGCGCCAGCAGATCAACAGGGTCAGAGACCCAGTACTTC
.	TRBV29-1	.	TRBJ1-4	CSVVGAFNEKLFF	TGCAGCGTTGTGGGCGCCTTTAATGAAAAACTGTTTTTT
.	TRBV18	.	TRBJ1-4	CASSPRDGGEKLFF	TGTGCCAGCTCACCCCGGGACGGGGGAGAAAAACTGTTTTTT
.	TRBV6-6	.	TRBJ2-7	CASRPQGYEQYF	TGTGCCAGCAGGCCACAGGGCTACGAGCAGTACTTC
.	TRBV7-9	.	TRBJ1-4	CASSLRTGGEKGEKLFF	TGTGCCAGCAGCTTAAGAACAGGCGGGGAGAAGGGTGAAAAACTGTTTTTT